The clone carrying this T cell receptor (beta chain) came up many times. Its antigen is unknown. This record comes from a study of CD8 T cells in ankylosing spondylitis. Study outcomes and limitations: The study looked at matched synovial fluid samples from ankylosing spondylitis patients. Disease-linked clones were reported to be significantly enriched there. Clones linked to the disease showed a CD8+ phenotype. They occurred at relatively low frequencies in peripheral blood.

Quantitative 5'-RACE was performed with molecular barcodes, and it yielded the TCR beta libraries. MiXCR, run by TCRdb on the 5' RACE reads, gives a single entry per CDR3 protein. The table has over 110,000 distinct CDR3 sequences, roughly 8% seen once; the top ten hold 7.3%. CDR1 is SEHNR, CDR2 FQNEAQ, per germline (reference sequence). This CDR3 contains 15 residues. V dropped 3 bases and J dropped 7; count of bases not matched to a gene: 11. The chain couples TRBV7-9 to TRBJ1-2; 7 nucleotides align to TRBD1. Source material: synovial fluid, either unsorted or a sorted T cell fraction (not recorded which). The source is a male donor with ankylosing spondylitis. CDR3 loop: CASSFGDRFLAGYTF. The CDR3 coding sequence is TGTGCCAGCAGCTTCGGGGACAGATTTTTAGCTGGCTACACCTTC.